In its sample, the clone carrying this T cell receptor beta chain was seen a few times. Its antigen remains unidentified. This entry is derived from a study of response to subunit inactivated influenza vaccine. Unmatched junction bases numbered 5, after V lost 6 bases and J lost 0 bases. The V gene's germline CDR1 is SEHNR and CDR2 FQNEAQ (reference sequence). The CDR3 length is 16 residues. Study-level points and caveats: That few new T cells are recruited by each seasonal influenza vaccination was the authors' suggestion.

TCRdb passed the RT-PCR reads through MiXCR, listing each CDR3 protein once. The sample lists about 780,000 distinct CDR3 sequences; under 20% were seen once. This clonotype originated in a man in his forties or fifties who received an inactivated influenza vaccine. The sequencing here drew on PBMCs from blood, taken roughly 5 days after vaccination. The chain combines TRBV7-9 with TRBJ2-6; 7 bases map to TRBD1. The CDR3 bases are TGTGCCAGCAGAGCCGACAGGGACTCTGGGGCCAACGTCCTGACTTTC. Encoded protein: CASRADRDSGANVLTF.